This T cell receptor beta chain was retrieved from a study of cytomegalovirus exposure and HLA in healthy donors. The PCR was carried out with 60 Vbeta primers and 13 Jbeta primers. The repertoire was sequenced with immunoSEQ multiplex PCR; TCRdb's copy has only in-frame clones and lacks some. The table shows about 170,000 clones, with approximately 79% occurring only once. The source material was PBMCs. The clonotype was recovered from a man between 35 and 55 years old in good health and CMV-seropositive.

Here the CDR3 DNA reads TGTGCCAGCAGCTTGTCGGGACTAGCAACCTACGAGCAGTACTTC. It codes for CASSLSGLATYEQYF. The chain has TRBV5-6 and TRBJ2-7, with TRBD2 matching 9 bases. The germline V gene has CDR1 SGHDT and CDR2 YYEEEE. This CDR3 is 15 amino acids long. V was clipped by 1 base and J by 2 bases; unmatched bases: 4.